The clone carrying this T cell receptor beta chain has only a few counts. The V end was cut by 3 bases, the J end by 5 bases, with 7 bases between. Germline V CDR1 and CDR2: GTSNPN, SVGIG (reference sequence). The CDR3 extends over 11 amino acids. TCRdb analysed the RT-PCR reads with MiXCR anew, one entry per CDR3 protein. The sample includes about 680,000 distinct CDR3 sequences, 13% to 15% of them seen just once. The source is a female donor in good health, serving as a healthy control. The chain couples TRBV30 to TRBJ2-5; D may be TRBD1 (5 bases). Material: memory CD4+ T cells from blood. CDR3 nucleotides: TGTGCCTGGAGGACAGCGGAGACCCAGTACTTC. The encoded protein is CAWRTAETQYF.